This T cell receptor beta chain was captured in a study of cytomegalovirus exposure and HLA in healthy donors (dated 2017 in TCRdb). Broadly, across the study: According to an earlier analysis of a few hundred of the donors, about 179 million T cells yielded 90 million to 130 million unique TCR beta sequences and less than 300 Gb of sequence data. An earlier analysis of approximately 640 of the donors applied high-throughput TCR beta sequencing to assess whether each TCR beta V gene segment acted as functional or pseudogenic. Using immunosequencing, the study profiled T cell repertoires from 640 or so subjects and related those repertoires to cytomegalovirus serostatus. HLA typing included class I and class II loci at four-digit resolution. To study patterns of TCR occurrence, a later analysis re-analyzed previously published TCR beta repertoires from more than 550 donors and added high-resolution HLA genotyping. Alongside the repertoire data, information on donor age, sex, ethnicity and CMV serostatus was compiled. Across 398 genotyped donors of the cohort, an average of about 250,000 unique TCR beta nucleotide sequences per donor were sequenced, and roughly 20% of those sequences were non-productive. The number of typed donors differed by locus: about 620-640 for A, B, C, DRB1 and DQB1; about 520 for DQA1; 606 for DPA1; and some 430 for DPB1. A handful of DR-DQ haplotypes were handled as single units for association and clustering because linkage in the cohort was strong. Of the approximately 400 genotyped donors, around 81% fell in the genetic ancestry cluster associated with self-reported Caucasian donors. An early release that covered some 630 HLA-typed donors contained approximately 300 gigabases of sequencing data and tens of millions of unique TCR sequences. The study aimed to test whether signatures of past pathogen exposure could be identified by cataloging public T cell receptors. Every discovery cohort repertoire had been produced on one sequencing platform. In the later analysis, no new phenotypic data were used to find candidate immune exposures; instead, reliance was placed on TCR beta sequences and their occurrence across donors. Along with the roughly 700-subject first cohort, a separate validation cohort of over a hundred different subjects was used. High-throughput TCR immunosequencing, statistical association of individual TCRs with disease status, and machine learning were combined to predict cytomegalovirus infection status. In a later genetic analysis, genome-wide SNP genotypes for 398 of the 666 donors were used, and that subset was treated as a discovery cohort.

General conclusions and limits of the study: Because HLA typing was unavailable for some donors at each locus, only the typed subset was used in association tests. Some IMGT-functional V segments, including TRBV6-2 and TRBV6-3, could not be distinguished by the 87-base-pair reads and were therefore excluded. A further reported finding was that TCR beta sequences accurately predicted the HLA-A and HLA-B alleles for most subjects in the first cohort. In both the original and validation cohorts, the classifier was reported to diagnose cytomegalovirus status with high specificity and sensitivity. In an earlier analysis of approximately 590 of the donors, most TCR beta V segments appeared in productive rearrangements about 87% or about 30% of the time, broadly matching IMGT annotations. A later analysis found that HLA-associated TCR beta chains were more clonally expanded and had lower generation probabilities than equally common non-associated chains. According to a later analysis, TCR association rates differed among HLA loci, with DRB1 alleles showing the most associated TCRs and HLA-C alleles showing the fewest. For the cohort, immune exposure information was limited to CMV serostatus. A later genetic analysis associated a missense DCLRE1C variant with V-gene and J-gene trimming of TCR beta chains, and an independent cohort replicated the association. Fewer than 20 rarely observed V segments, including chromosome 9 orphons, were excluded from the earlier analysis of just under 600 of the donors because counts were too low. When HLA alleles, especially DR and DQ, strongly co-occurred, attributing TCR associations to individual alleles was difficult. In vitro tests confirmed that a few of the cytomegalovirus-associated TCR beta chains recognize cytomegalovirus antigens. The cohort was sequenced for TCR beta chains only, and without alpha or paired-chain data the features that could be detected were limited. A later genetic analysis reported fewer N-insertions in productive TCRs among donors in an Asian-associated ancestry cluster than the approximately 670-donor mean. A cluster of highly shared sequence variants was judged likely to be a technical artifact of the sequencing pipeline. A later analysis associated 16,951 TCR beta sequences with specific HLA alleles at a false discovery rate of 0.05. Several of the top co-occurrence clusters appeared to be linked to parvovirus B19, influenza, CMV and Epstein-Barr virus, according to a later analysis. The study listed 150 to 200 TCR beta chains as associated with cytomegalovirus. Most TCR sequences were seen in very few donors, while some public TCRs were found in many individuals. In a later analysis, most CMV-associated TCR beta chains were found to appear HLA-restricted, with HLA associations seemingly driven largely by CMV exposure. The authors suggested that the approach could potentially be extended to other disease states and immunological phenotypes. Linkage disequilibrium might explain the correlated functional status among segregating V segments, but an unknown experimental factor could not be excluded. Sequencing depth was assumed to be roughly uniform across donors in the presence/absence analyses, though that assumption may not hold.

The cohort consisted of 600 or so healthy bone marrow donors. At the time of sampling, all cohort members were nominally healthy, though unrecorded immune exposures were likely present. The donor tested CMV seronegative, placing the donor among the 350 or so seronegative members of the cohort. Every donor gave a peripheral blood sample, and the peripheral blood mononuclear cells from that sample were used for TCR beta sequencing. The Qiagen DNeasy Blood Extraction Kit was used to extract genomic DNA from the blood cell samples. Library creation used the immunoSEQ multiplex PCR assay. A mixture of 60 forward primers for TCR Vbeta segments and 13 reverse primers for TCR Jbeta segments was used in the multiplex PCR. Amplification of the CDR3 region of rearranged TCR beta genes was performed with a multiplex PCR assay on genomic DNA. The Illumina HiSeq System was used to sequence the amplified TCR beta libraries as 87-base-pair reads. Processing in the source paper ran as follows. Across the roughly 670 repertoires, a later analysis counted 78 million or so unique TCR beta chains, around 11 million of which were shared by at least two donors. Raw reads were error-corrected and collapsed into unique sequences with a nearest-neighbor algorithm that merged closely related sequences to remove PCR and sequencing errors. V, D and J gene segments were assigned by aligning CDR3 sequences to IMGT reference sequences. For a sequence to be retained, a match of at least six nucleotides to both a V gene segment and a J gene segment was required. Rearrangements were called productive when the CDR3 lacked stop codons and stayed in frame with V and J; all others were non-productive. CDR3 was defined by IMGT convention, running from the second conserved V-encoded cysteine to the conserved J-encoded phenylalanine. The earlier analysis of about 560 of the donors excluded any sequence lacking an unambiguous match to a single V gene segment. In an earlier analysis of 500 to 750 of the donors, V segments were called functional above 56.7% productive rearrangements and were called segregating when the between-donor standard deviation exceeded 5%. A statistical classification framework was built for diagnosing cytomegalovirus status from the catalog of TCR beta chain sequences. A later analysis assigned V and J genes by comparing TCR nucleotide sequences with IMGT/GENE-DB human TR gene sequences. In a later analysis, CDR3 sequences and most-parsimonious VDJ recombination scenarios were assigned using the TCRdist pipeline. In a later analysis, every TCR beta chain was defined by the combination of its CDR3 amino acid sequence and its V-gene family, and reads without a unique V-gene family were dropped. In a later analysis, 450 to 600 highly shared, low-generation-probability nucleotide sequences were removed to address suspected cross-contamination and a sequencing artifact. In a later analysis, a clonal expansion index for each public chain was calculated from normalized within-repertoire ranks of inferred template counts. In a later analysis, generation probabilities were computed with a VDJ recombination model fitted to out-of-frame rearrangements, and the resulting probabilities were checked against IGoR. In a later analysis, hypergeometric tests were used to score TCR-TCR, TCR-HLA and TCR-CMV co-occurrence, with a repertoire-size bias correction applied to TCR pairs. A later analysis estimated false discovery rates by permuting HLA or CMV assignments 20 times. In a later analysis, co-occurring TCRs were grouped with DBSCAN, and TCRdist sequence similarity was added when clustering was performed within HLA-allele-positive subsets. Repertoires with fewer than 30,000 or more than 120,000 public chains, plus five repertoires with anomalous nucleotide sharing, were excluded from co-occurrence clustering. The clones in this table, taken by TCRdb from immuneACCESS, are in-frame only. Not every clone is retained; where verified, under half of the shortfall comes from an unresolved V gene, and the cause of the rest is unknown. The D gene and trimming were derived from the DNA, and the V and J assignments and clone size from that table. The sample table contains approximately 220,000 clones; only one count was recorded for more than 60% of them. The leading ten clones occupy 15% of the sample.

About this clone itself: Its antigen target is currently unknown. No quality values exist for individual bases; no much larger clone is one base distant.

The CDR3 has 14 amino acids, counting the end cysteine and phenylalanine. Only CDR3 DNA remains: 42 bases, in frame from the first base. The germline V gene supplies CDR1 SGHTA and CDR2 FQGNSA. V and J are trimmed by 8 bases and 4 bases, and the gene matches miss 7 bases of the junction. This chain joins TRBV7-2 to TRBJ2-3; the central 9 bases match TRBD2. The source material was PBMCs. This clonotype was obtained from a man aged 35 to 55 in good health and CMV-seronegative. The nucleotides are TGTGCCAGCTCTCAGCGGGAGGAGTCAGATACGCAGTATTTT. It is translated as CASSQREESDTQYF.